The 27 T cell receptor beta chains below all came from one sample that was sequenced in a study of T cells in Graves' hyperthyroidism and ophthalmopathy. Amplification of TCR beta CDR3 regions used RNA as the template. HTBI primers were employed in a first-round RT-PCR of the TCR CDR3. MiXCR was run by TCRdb on the multiplex PCR reads, yielding one entry per CDR3 protein. The profile shows about 640,000 distinct CDR3 sequences, less than 25% of them singletons. The sample comprised blood. The receptors were gathered from a man under 40 with Graves' ophthalmopathy.

The chain has TRBV5-4 and TRBJ2-3; 7 nucleotides line up with TRBD1. The germline gives CDR1 SGHNT, CDR2 YYREEE (reference sequence). The CDR3 contains 14 residues. V trimming: 5 bases; J trimming: 1 base; junction bases outside the gene matches: 4. The CDR3 region is CASSSGQCTDTQYF. The CDR3 region has the DNA TGTGCCAGCAGTTCGGGACAGTGCACAGATACGCAGTATTTT.

This clonotype was recorded at least ten times. CDR3 in amino acids: CASSYGAGGNGYTF. CDR3 bases: TGTGCCAGCAGTTACGGCGCAGGGGGCAATGGCTACACCTTC. V and J are TRBV6-5 and TRBJ1-2, with TRBD1 matching 8 bases. V was pared by 2 bases and J by 6 bases, with 5 bases of the junction left unmatched. Germline V lookup: CDR1 MNHEY, CDR2 SVGAGI. This CDR3 comprises 14 residues.

The CDR3 DNA follows: TGCAGTGCTAGAGATTGGAAGGAGCGGGGATTGGGCAATGAGCAGTTCTTC. It is translated as CSARDWKERGLGNEQFF. The chain joins TRBV20-1 to TRBJ2-1; 7 bases map to TRBD2. V was clipped by 0 bases and J by 6 bases; unmatched bases: 14. The CDR3 is 17 residues long. Germline lookup yields CDR1 DFQATT and CDR2 SNEGSKA (reference sequence).

With regard to this clonotype: A read error may account for a junction end that differs from germline. The chain joins TRBV12-3 or TRBV12-4 to TRBJ2-1; 7 bases agree with TRBD2. There are 14 residues in the CDR3. CDR3 in amino acids: CASCLAGVTNEQFF. CDR3 DNA: TGTGCCAGCTGTTTAGCGGGCGTAACCAATGAGCAGTTCTTC.

Ten or more counts support this clonotype. The chain has TRBV28 and TRBJ2-7; 11 bases map to TRBD2. Germline lookup yields CDR1 MDHEN and CDR2 SYDVKM. The CDR3 sequence is 15 residues long. With V trimmed by 7 bases and J by 1 base, 6 bases remained unmatched. The CDR3 sequence is CASITLAGGSYEQYF. The CDR3 DNA follows: TGTGCCAGCATTACGCTAGCGGGAGGTTCCTACGAGCAGTACTTC.

This clonotype was detected many times. The chain has TRBV12-3 or TRBV12-4 and TRBJ2-3; 11 bases agree with TRBD2. The CDR3 covers 16 residues. Trimming took 5 bases from V and 5 from J; bases not matched to a gene: 9. CDR3 sequence reads: CASSLSGRAPGDTQYF. DNA for the CDR3: TGTGCCAGCAGTCTTAGCGGGAGGGCCCCCGGAGATACGCAGTATTTT.

V and J are TRBV25-1 and TRBJ1-2, with 7 bases fitting TRBD1. The V segment lost 6 bases and the J segment 6 bases; nucleotides outside the gene matches: 4. In germline, CDR1 is MGHDK, CDR2 SYGVNS. The CDR3 is made up of 12 amino acids. CDR3 in DNA: TGTGCCAGCAGAGAGGGGGCGCATGGCTACACCTTC. Its protein product is CASREGAHGYTF.

CDR3 coding DNA: TGTGCCAGCCGGAGCGGGAGCGGCTCAGATACGCAGTATTTT. It codes for CASRSGSGSDTQYF. This chain joins TRBV11-1 and TRBJ2-3; TRBD2 matches at 8 bases. Germline CDR1 SGHAT, CDR2 FQDESV (reference sequence). The CDR3 has 14 residues. J lost 4 bases, V lost 8 bases, and 8 bases had no gene match.

This clonotype was observed many times. V usage is TRBV7-2 and J usage is TRBJ2-3, with D tentatively TRBD1 (8 bases). Trimming pared 0 bases from V and 3 bases from J, leaving 16 bases between. Per the germline V gene, CDR1 is SGHTA and CDR2 is FQGNSA. CDR3 length equals 17 residues. The CDR3 DNA is TGTGCCAGCAGCTTAGCCACAGGGGGGGTGGGGACAGATACGCAGTATTTT. Amino acids: CASSLATGGVGTDTQYF.

This clonotype was observed many times. The rearrangement links TRBV5-1 to TRBJ2-4; D gene uncertain. The CDR3 spans 15 residues. From germline, CDR1 is SGHRS and CDR2 YFSETQ. V dropped 3 bases and J dropped 0 bases, with 10 bases sitting between them. CDR3 nucleotide sequence: TGCGCCAGCAGCTACTCCGCCTCAGCCAAAAACATTCAGTACTTC. The encoded protein is CASSYSASAKNIQYF.

The sample holds a few counts of this clonotype. This chain joins TRBV11-2 and TRBJ2-1; D possibly matches TRBD1 or TRBD2 (5 bases each). Trimming took off 4 bases at V and 0 bases at J, with 16 bases between the two ends. Germline V lookup: CDR1 SGHAT, CDR2 FQNNGV. The length of the CDR3 is 17 residues. CDR3 DNA sequence: TGTGCCAGCAGCTACACCGGGACCAGGAGCTCCTACAATGAGCAGTTCTTC. This translates into CASSYTGTRSSYNEQFF.

V and J are TRBV20-1 and TRBJ2-3; D is possibly TRBD2 (6 bases). Germline values: CDR1 DFQATT, CDR2 SNEGSKA (reference sequence). This CDR3 comprises 13 residues. V was shortened by 1 base and J by 4 bases, with 9 bases between the two germline ends. DNA for the CDR3: TGCAGTGCTAGAGGGAGGGAGTCAGATACGCAGTATTTT. Translating it yields CSARGRESDTQYF.

This chain uses TRBV24-1 with TRBJ1-5; 8 nucleotides match TRBD1. Looked up from germline, CDR1 is KGHDR and CDR2 is SFDVKD. The CDR3 spans 16 residues. After removal of 2 bases from V and 3 bases from J, the junction contained 5 bases not matched to a gene. This CDR3 is CATSDSQGANNQPQHF. CDR3 nucleotides: TGTGCCACCAGTGATTCGCAGGGGGCCAACAATCAGCCCCAGCATTTT.

In this sample, this clonotype turned up many times. This sequence joins TRBV7-3 and TRBJ2-5, with D perhaps matching TRBD2 (7 bases). The CDR3 spans 13 residues. Germline V gives CDR1 SGHTA, CDR2 FQGTGA. Trimming took 11 bases from V and 5 from J, leaving 18 bases between them. The CDR3 DNA reads as TGTGCCTCTTCCCGGGGAGGGGGTGAGACCCAGTACTTC. This codes for CASSRGGGETQYF.

In its sample, this clonotype was seen many times. This CDR3 is CASRTGTLGSYEQYF. CDR3 nucleotide sequence: TGCGCCAGCAGAACCGGGACACTCGGCTCCTACGAGCAGTACTTC. V is TRBV5-1 and J is TRBJ2-7; tentatively, D is TRBD1 (6 bases). Germline-derived CDR1 and CDR2 are SGHRS and YFSETQ. Trimming left V 5 bases short and J 0 bases short, with 15 bases between. The CDR3 runs 15 residues.

This chain uses TRBV4-2 with TRBJ1-5; unclear D gene. The CDR3 spans 17 residues. The germline V gene has CDR1 LGHNA and CDR2 YNFKEQ. Trimming removed 0 bases at V and 1 base at J, with 13 bases between. CDR3 amino acids: CASSQDHNRKSNQPQHF. CDR3 bases: TGTGCCAGCAGCCAAGATCATAACAGAAAGAGCAATCAGCCCCAGCATTTT.

This clonotype was recorded a few times. The rearrangement uses TRBV5-1 and TRBJ2-7, with 8 nucleotides matching TRBD2. From germline, CDR1 is SGHRS and CDR2 YFSETQ. Trimming took 0 bases from V and 6 from J; bases not matched to a gene: 8. The CDR3 is 15 residues long. The CDR3 sequence is CASSLAKGLAGEQYF. The CDR3 DNA sequence: TGCGCCAGCAGCTTGGCCAAAGGACTAGCCGGCGAGCAGTACTTC. Looking up the rest from reference TRBV5-1 and TRBJ2-7 gives the full variable domain: KAGVTQTPRYLIKTRGQQVTLSCSPISGHRSVSWYQQTPGQGLQFLFEYFSETQRNKGNFPGRFSGRQFSNSRSEMNVSTLELGDSALYLCASSLAKGLAGEQYFGPGTRLTVT.

The V call is TRBV28, the J call TRBJ1-5; possibly TRBD1 for D (5 bases). Germline CDR1 MDHEN, CDR2 SYDVKM. The CDR3 has 14 residues. V gave up 7 bases and J gave up 6 bases, with 16 bases separating them. CDR3 sequence (DNA): TGTGCCAGCAACCTACCTCCGGGGACTCAGCCCCAGCATTTT. Its translation: CASNLPPGTQPQHF. The whole variable domain, remainder taken from reference TRBV28 and TRBJ1-5, is DVKVTQSSRYLVKRTGEKVFLECVQDMDHENMFWYRQDPGLGLRLIYFSYDVKMKEKGDIPEGYSVSREKKERFSLILESASTNQTSMYLCASNLPPGTQPQHFGDGTRLSIL.

This clonotype was detected ten times or more. V gene TRBV20-1 combines with J gene TRBJ1-1, with TRBD1 matching 12 bases. Per germline, CDR1 DFQATT and CDR2 SNEGSKA (reference sequence). This CDR3 spans 14 amino acids. The ends lost 2 bases at V and 8 bases at J; junction bases unmatched: 6. CDR3 loop: CSARHAGQGAEAFF. For the CDR3, the DNA is TGCAGTGCTAGACACGCGGGACAGGGGGCAGAAGCTTTCTTT.

This chain links TRBV4-2 with TRBJ2-1; the match to TRBD1 covers 9 bases. Germline trimming cut 1 base from V and 1 base from J; bases unmatched to any gene: 5. The CDR3 is made up of 17 amino acids. Germline assignment: CDR1 LGHNA and CDR2 YNFKEQ. CDR3 sequence (DNA): TGTGCCAGCAGCCAAGCGACCGGGACAGGGTCCTACAATGAGCAGTTCTTC. As protein: CASSQATGTGSYNEQFF.

There are a few counts of this clonotype. V is TRBV6-1 and J is TRBJ1-3, with 7 bases fitting TRBD1. The junction had 12 bases not matched to a gene; V was cut back by 6 bases and J by 1 base. Germline V gene sequence: CDR1 MNHNS, CDR2 SASEGT. CDR3 size: 17 residues. The CDR3 loop is CASRRSGGTASGNTIYF. The CDR3 nucleotides read TGTGCCAGCAGACGAAGCGGCGGGACAGCATCTGGAAACACCATATATTTT.

This clonotype has a count of ten or more. The V gene is TRBV6-1, the J gene TRBJ1-1; 9 bases line up with TRBD1. After removal of 9 bases from V and 2 bases from J, the junction contained 7 bases not matched to a gene. Germline-derived CDR1 and CDR2 are MNHNS and SASEGT. The CDR3 covers 14 residues. The CDR3 DNA sequence: TGTGCCAGTCTTAGGACAGGGGTTAACACTGAAGCTTTCTTT. It translates to CASLRTGVNTEAFF.

This clonotype was recorded a few times. The chain links TRBV4-1 to TRBJ1-6; D might be TRBD1 (5 bases). Germline CDR1 MGHRA, CDR2 YSYEKL. The CDR3 spans 13 residues. Between the trimmed V and J ends, which lost 0 bases and 12 bases, there was a span of 9 bases. The CDR3 reads CASSQEEDKPLHF. In nucleotides, the CDR3 is TGCGCCAGCAGCCAAGAAGAGGACAAACCCCTCCACTTT.

V and J are TRBV9 and TRBJ1-5; 7 bases agree with TRBD1. CDR1 is SGDLS and CDR2 is YYNGEE in the germline V gene. The CDR3 is 14 residues long. V shed 3 bases, J shed 7 bases, and the junction held 7 bases outside the gene matches. This CDR3 reads CASSDNRGRQPQHF. The CDR3 DNA is TGTGCCAGCAGCGATAACAGGGGCCGGCAGCCCCAGCATTTT. The full variable domain, with the rest looked up from reference TRBV9 and TRBJ1-5, is DSGVTQTPKHLITATGQRVTLRCSPRSGDLSVYWYQQSLDQGLQFLIQYYNGEERAKGNILERFSAQQFPDLHSELNLSSLELGDSALYFCASSDNRGRQPQHFGDGTRLSIL.

The chain uses TRBV27 and TRBJ2-7; tentatively, D is TRBD2 (7 bases). V was clipped by 5 bases and J by 0 bases, with 26 bases between them. The CDR3 spans 19 residues. The germline V gene encodes CDR1 MNHEY and CDR2 SMNVEV (reference sequence). The CDR3 bases are TGTGCCAGCAGTCCATGGGGAGGGGGACCAACCCTGAGCTCCTACGAGCAGTACTTC. The encoded protein is CASSPWGGGPTLSSYEQYF.

As to this clonotype: A read error is possible here, since a much larger clone lies one base away. The chain employs TRBV7-3 and TRBJ1-1; no definite D call. CDR1 is SGHTA, CDR2 FQGTGA, per germline. The CDR3 is 13 amino acids. CDR3 residues: CASSLDINTEASF. The DNA for the CDR3 is TGTGCCAGCAGCTTAGACATCAACACTGAAGCTTCCTTT.

This clonotype was detected only once. This chain links TRBV5-4 with TRBJ2-7; D ambiguous. V was cut by 5 bases and J by 0 bases, with 15 bases left in between. Looked up from germline, CDR1 is SGHNT and CDR2 is YYREEE (reference sequence). This CDR3 is 15 amino acids long. The CDR3 sequence: CASSSLGASSYEQYF. Here the CDR3 DNA reads TGTGCCAGCAGTAGCCTTGGCGCCTCCTCCTACGAGCAGTACTTC.